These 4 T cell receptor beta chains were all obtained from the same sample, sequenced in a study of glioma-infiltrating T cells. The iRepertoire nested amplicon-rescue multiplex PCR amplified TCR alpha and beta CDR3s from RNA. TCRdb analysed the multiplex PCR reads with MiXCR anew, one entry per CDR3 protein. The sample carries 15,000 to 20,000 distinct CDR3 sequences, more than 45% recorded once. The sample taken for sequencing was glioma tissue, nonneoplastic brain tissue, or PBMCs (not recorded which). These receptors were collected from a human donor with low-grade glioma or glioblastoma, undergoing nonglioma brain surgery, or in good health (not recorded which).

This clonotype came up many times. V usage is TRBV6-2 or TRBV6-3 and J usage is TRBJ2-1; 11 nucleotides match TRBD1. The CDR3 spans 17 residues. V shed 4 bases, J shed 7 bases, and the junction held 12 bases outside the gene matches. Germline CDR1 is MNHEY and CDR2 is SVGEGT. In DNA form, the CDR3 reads TGTGCCAGCAGTTTCGTTAAGGGACAGGGGGTAGAAAATGAGCAGTTCTTC. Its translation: CASSFVKGQGVENEQFF.

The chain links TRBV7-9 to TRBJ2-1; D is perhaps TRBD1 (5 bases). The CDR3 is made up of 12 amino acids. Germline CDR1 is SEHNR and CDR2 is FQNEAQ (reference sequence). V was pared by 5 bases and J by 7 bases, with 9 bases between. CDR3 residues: CASSPGPNEQFF. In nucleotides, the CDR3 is TGTGCCAGCAGCCCAGGGCCTAATGAGCAGTTCTTC.

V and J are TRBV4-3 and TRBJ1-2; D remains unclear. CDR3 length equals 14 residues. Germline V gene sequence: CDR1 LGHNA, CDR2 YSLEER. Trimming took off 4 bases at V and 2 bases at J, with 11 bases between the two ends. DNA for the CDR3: TGCGCCAGCAGCCGGTTGCACACCAACTATGGCTACACCTTC. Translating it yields CASSRLHTNYGYTF.

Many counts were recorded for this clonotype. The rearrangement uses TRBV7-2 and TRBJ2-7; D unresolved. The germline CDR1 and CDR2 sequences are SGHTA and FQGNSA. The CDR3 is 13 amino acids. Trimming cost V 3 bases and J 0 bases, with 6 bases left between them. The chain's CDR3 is CASSFKDSYEQYF. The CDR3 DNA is TGTGCCAGCAGCTTTAAAGACTCCTACGAGCAGTACTTC.